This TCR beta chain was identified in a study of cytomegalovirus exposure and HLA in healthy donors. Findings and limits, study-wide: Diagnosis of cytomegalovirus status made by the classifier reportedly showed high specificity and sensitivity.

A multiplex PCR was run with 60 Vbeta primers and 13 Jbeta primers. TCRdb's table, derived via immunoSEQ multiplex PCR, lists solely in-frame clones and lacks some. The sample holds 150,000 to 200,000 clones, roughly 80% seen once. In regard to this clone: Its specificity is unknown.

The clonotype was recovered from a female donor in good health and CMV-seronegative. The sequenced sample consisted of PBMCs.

The CDR3 protein is CASSTTEGTEAFF. CDR3 DNA: TGTGCCAGCAGCACGACGGAGGGGACTGAAGCTTTCTTT. The gene calls are TRBV9 and TRBJ1-1; D is perhaps TRBD1 (5 bases). The germline V gene encodes CDR1 SGDLS and CDR2 YYNGEE. The V and J ends lost 4 bases and 5 bases respectively, with 12 bases between them. The length of the CDR3 is 13 residues.